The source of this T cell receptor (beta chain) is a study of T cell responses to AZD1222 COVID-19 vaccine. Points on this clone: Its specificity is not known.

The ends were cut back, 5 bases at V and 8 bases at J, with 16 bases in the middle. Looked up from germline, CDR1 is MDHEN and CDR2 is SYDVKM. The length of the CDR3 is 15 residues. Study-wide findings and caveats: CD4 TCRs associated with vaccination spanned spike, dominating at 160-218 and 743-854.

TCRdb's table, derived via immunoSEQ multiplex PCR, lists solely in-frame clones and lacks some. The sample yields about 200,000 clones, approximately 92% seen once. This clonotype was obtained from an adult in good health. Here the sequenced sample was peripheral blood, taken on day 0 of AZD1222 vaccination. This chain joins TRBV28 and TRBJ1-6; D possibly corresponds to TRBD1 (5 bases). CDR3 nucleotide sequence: TGTGCCAGCAGTCCCGTGGGTCTCAGGGATTCACCCCTCCACTTT. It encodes CASSPVGLRDSPLHF.